This T cell receptor (beta chain) was recovered during a study of technical replicates of blood from a few donors. The J segment lost 6 bases and the V segment lost 10 bases, leaving 13 bases of the junction unmatched. This CDR3 is built from 15 residues. Germline CDR1 SNHLY, CDR2 FYNNEI. Profiling relied on immunoSEQ multiplex PCR, and the TCRdb table lists in-frame clones only, not all of them. Found here are around 50,000 clones, 80% to 95% of them singletons; the top ten hold about 3.8%. This chain links TRBV2 with TRBJ2-2, with 8 positions matching TRBD2. The sample was PBMCs. The receptor's source is a human donor in good health. Some clones in this sample may be carry-over from other donors' samples. The CDR3, as DNA: TGTGCCACCGATATAGCGGGAAGGTTTTCCGGGGAGCTGTTTTTT. It yields the protein CATDIAGRFSGELFF.